The text below deals with one T cell receptor (beta chain). This CDR3 comprises 15 residues. Germline V gene lookup returns CDR1 LNHDA and CDR2 SQIVND (reference sequence). The V gene end was trimmed by 4 bases and the J gene end by 4 bases; junction bases not matched to a gene: 5. This sample is drawn from a study of cytomegalovirus exposure and HLA in healthy donors. PCR amplification relied on 60 Vbeta primers (plus 13 Jbeta primers). Using immunoSEQ multiplex PCR, the repertoire was profiled, and TCRdb retains in-frame clones only, with some absent. The sample contains 150,000 to 200,000 clones, approximately 85% of which appear only once.

Sequenced sample: PBMCs. V usage is TRBV19 and J usage is TRBJ2-2, with TRBD1 matching 8 bases. The source is a woman aged 45-59 years in good health and CMV-seronegative. CDR3 residues: CASSTWTGSTGELFF. The CDR3, as DNA: TGTGCCAGTAGTACTTGGACAGGGTCCACCGGGGAGCTGTTTTTT.